A selection of T cell receptor beta chains follows, all from one sample in a study of patients and donors after allogeneic stem cell transplantation. TCRdb re-called the RT-PCR reads through MiXCR, storing one row per CDR3 protein. Here the sample spans about a million distinct CDR3 sequences, approximately 18% being singletons. Sequencing input: blood, either unsorted or a sorted T cell fraction (not recorded which). These receptors originate from a human donor who was either an allogeneic HSCT recipient or a stem cell or donor lymphocyte infusion donor (not recorded which). It is not recorded whose cells these are; they may come from a transplant donor. Both conserved end residues are part of each CDR3. The order of the fields is V gene, D gene, clone size, J gene, CDR3 DNA, CDR3 protein. The D gene is left open where the match is weak. The listing skips clone size in some rows; elsewhere it reads once, few, many or a size class.

TRBV20-1	.	many	TRBJ1-1	TGCAGTGCCAAAAGGGACACTGAAGCTTTCTTT	CSAKRDTEAFF
TRBV11-2	TRBD1	.	TRBJ2-5	TGTGCCAGCAGCCTCGGGACAGGGCGCGATCGGCAGACCCAGTACTTC	CASSLGTGRDRQTQYF
TRBV12-3/TRBV12-4	.	many	TRBJ1-1	TGTGCCAGCAGTTTTATGCTGAACACTGAAGCTTTCTTT	CASSFMLNTEAFF
TRBV7-9	.	few	TRBJ2-4	TGTGCCAGCAGCTCAGGGACCGCCACAGCCAAAAACATTCAGTACTTC	CASSSGTATAKNIQYF
TRBV12-3/TRBV12-4	TRBD1	.	TRBJ1-5	TGTGCCAGCAGTACAACCGGGACAGGGCGGCCCCAGCATTTT	CASSTTGTGRPQHF
TRBV27	.	.	TRBJ1-2	TGTGCCAGCAGTTTAAACCCGGGGAATGGCTACACCTTC	CASSLNPGNGYTF
TRBV12-3/TRBV12-4	.	many	TRBJ1-3	TGTGCCAGCAGTGGACGAAGGGCGGACGGAAACACCATATATTTT	CASSGRRADGNTIYF
TRBV6-2/TRBV6-3	.	.	TRBJ2-5	TGTGCCAGCAGGATGACAGAGCCCTGGGGGACCCAGTACTTC	CASRMTEPWGTQYF
TRBV12-3/TRBV12-4	.	.	TRBJ2-7	TGTGCCAGCACCCTAGGACAGACACGTCCCTACGAGCAGTACTTC	CASTLGQTRPYEQYF
TRBV9	.	.	TRBJ2-7	TGTGCCAGCAGCGTTGCAGGAGGAGGTAAAGGAAGTTCCTCGTTCAACGAGCAGTACTTC	CASSVAGGGKGSSSFNEQYF
TRBV5-1	TRBD2	few	TRBJ2-7	TGCGCCAGCAGCTTGGTTCCTAGCGGGAGACTCTCCTACGAGCAGTACTTC	CASSLVPSGRLSYEQYF
TRBV20-1	.	few	TRBJ1-3	TGCAGTGCTAGTCCGCCGCGGGTCCTCAGGCACACCATATATTTT	CSASPPRVLRHTIYF
TRBV27	.	.	TRBJ1-3	TGTGCCACTCGGAGTTTCTCTGGAAACACCATATATTTT	CATRSFSGNTIYF
TRBV29-1	TRBD1	.	TRBJ1-2	TGCAGCGTCAGGGGGACAGGGGTTGTTGGCTACACCTTC	CSVRGTGVVGYTF
TRBV7-2	.	.	TRBJ1-6	TGTGCCAGCAGCTTATTAATGCCAGACAAGGCACCCCTCCACTTT	CASSLLMPDKAPLHF
TRBV25-1	.	.	TRBJ1-1	TGTGCCAGCAGTGAATTCGGGGACATAGCTTTCTTT	CASSEFGDIAFF
TRBV12-3/TRBV12-4	.	.	TRBJ1-1	TGTGCCAGCAGTCCTACAGGAGTCGCTTTCTTT	CASSPTGVAFF
TRBV4-1	.	.	TRBJ2-7	TGCGCCAGCAGCCAAGAACGGTCCTACGAGCAGTACTTC	CASSQERSYEQYF
TRBV14	.	.	TRBJ1-1	TGTGCCAGCAGCCCAGGCGGCAGGGAATCTTTCTTT	CASSPGGRESFF
TRBV5-6	.	.	TRBJ2-4	TGTGCCAGCAGCCACCGGGACGGACTACAAAACATTCAGTACTTC	CASSHRDGLQNIQYF
TRBV12-3/TRBV12-4	TRBD2	.	TRBJ2-1	TGTGCCAGCAGAGAAGGACTAGCGGGATTCGAGCAGTTCTTC	CASREGLAGFEQFF
TRBV5-6	TRBD2	.	TRBJ2-7	TGTGCCAGCAGCTTGGCGACGACTAGCGGGGCCCCCTTGGAGCAGTACTTC	CASSLATTSGAPLEQYF
TRBV5-1	.	.	TRBJ2-5	TGCGCCAGCAGCTTGGGGGCCCCGAGGAACCAAGAGACCCAGTACTTC	CASSLGAPRNQETQYF
TRBV5-1	.	many	TRBJ1-2	TGCGCCAGCAGCTCGGGCGGGACGGGGAACTATGGCTACACCTTC	CASSSGGTGNYGYTF
TRBV27	.	.	TRBJ1-1	TGTGCCAGCAGAAAGGACCGTATGGGACAAAACACTGAAGCTTTCTTT	CASRKDRMGQNTEAFF
TRBV14	TRBD2	few	TRBJ2-3	TGTGCCAGCAGCCAAGGGTGGACTAGCGGGAACGGAGATACGCAGTATTTT	CASSQGWTSGNGDTQYF
TRBV12-3/TRBV12-4	.	few	TRBJ2-3	TGTGCCAGCCTCGGAGGATGGGCCACAGATACGCAGTATTTT	CASLGGWATDTQYF
TRBV6-1	.	.	TRBJ1-2	TGTGCCAGCAGTCGGGAGAGAAGCTATGGCTACACCTTC	CASSRERSYGYTF
TRBV11-2	TRBD2	few	TRBJ2-2	TGTGCCAGCGGATCTCTAGCGGGGACCGGGGAGCTGTTTTTT	CASGSLAGTGELFF
TRBV12-3/TRBV12-4	.	many	TRBJ2-6	TGTGCCAGCAGTATTGGGCTGTCTGGGGCCAACGTCCTGACTTTC	CASSIGLSGANVLTF
TRBV29-1	TRBD1	once	TRBJ2-1	TGCAGCGTTGAAAAGGGACAGGGAAACTACAATGAGCAGTTCTTC	CSVEKGQGNYNEQFF
TRBV13	TRBD2	few	TRBJ2-7	TGTGCCAGCAGCGTGGGGACTAGTCACGAGCAGTACTTC	CASSVGTSHEQYF
TRBV15	.	.	TRBJ2-7	TGTGCCACCAGCAGAGATGGGGGAGTAGACGAGCAGTACTTC	CATSRDGGVDEQYF
TRBV9	.	.	TRBJ2-1	TGTGCCAGCAGCTTACACACTAGAGGGAGCTATGAGCAGTTCTTC	CASSLHTRGSYEQFF
TRBV4-2	.	.	TRBJ1-2	TGTGCCAGCAGCCAAGATGGACGGGGGGGTACTAACTATGGCTACACCTTC	CASSQDGRGGTNYGYTF
TRBV4-3	TRBD2	.	TRBJ2-1	TGCGCCAGCAGCCAAGTGCCGGGGGGAAACTCCTACAATGAGCAGTTCTTC	CASSQVPGGNSYNEQFF
TRBV5-1	.	.	TRBJ2-3	TGCGCCAGCAGCTTTCGACACCACACAGATACGCAGTATTTT	CASSFRHHTDTQYF
TRBV6-5	.	few	TRBJ2-1	TGTGCCAGCAGTTACTCGAAGGGTCGCTCCTCCAATGAGCAGTTCTTC	CASSYSKGRSSNEQFF
TRBV7-2	TRBD1	few	TRBJ1-5	TGTGCCAGCAGCTTAGCGGGCAGGGGGGTGGATCAGCCCCAGCATTTT	CASSLAGRGVDQPQHF
TRBV4-2	.	few	TRBJ1-5	TGTGCCAGCAGCCAAGTTCACGGACTGAACAATCAGCCCCAGCATTTT	CASSQVHGLNNQPQHF
TRBV7-3	.	few	TRBJ2-4	TGTGCCAGCAGCCCAGCGGGCGTCGGTGGTGGCATTCAGTACTTC	CASSPAGVGGGIQYF
TRBV9	.	few	TRBJ1-1	TGTGCCAGCAGCCCACGGACAGATGAAGCTTTCTTT	CASSPRTDEAFF
TRBV2	TRBD1	few	TRBJ2-5	TGTGCCAGCAGCGGACCAGGGACAGGGGGCAAGACCCAGTACTTC	CASSGPGTGGKTQYF
TRBV20-1	.	.	TRBJ2-5	TGCAGTGCTAGAGGTTGGGGGACCAACGGCGAGACCCAGTACTTC	CSARGWGTNGETQYF
TRBV20-1	TRBD2	few	TRBJ2-3	TGCAGTGCTCGGGGACTAGGAACCACAGATACGCAGTATTTT	CSARGLGTTDTQYF
TRBV9	TRBD1	few	TRBJ2-7	TGTGCCAGCAGCTCCCGGGACAGGGGCCCCAACGAGCAGTACTTC	CASSSRDRGPNEQYF
TRBV29-1	TRBD1	many	TRBJ2-7	TGCAGCGTCCCCGGGACAGGCCGTTTCTTGCACTTC	CSVPGTGRFLHF
TRBV27	.	few	TRBJ1-1	TGTGCCAGCAGGACATCCTTGAACACTGAAGCTTTCTTT	CASRTSLNTEAFF
TRBV6-5	.	.	TRBJ2-1	TGTGCCAGCAGTACCAACGGGGGACAGTTCTTC	CASSTNGGQFF